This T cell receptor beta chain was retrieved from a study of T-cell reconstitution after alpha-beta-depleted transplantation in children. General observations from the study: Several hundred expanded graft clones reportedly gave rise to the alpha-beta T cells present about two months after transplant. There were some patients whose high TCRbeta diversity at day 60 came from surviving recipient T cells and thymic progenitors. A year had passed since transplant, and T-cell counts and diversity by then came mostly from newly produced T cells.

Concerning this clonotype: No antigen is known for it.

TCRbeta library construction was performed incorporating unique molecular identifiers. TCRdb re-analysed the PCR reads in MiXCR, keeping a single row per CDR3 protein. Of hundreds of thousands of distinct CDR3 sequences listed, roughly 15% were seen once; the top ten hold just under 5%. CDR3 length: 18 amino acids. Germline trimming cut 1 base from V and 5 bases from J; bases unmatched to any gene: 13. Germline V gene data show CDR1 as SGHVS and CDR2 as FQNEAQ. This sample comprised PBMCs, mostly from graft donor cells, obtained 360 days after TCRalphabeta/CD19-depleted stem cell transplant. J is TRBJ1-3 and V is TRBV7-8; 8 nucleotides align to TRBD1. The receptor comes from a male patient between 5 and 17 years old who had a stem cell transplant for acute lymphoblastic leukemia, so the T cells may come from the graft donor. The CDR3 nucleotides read TGTGCCAGCAGCTTAGAAGACGGTTGGGGACAGGACCGAAACACCATATATTTT. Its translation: CASSLEDGWGQDRNTIYF.